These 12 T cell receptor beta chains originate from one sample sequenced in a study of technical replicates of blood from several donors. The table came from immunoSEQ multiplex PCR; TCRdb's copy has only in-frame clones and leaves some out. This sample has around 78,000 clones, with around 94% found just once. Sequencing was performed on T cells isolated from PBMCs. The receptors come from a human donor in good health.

The DNA of the CDR3 is TGCGCCAGCAGTCACTCTCTTACCGGCGAGCAGTACTTC. Translation gives CASSHSLTGEQYF. V gene TRBV23-1 combines with J gene TRBJ2-7; the D is unclear. TRBV23-1 is identified as an open reading frame with a role that is uncertain. V lost 3 bases to trimming and J lost 6 bases, with 12 bases between them. This CDR3 is 13 amino acids long.

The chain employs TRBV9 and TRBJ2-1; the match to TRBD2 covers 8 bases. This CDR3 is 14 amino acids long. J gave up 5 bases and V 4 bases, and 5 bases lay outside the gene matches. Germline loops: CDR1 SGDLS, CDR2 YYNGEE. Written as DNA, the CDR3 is TGTGCCAGCAGCCCAAGCGGGGGAAACAATGAGCAGTTCTTC. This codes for CASSPSGGNNEQFF.

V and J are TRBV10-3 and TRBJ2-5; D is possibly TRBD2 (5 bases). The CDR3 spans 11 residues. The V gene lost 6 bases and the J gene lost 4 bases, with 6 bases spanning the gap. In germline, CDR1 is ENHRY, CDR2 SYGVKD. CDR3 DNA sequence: TGTGCCATCAGCGGAGGAGAGACCCAGTACTTC. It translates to CAISGGETQYF.

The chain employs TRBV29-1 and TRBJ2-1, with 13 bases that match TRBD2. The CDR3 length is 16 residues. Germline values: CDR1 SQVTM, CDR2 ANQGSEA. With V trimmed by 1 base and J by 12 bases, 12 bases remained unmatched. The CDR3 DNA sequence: TGCAGCGTTGAAGGGACTAGCGGGAGAAGGGATCAGGGGCAGTTCTTC. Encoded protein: CSVEGTSGRRDQGQFF.

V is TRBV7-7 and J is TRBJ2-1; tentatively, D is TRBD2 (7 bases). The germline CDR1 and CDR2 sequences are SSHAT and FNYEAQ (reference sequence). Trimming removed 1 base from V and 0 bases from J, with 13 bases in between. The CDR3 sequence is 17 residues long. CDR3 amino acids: CASSLGGGAGSYNEQFF. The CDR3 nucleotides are TGTGCCAGCAGCTTAGGGGGGGGCGCGGGCTCCTACAATGAGCAGTTCTTC.

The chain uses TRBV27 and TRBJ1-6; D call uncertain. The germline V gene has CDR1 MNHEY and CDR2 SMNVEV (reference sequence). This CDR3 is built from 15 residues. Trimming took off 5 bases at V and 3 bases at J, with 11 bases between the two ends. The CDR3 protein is CASSPLGNYNSPLHF. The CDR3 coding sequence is TGTGCCAGCAGTCCGCTCGGTAACTATAATTCACCCCTCCACTTT.

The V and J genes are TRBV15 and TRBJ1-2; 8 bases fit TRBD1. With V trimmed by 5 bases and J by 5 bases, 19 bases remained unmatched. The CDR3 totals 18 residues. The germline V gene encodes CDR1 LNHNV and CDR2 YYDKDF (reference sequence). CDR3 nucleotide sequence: TGTGCCACCAGCGCTACCTTCGGCCTGACAGGGGTCTATTATGGCTACACCTTC. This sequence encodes CATSATFGLTGVYYGYTF.

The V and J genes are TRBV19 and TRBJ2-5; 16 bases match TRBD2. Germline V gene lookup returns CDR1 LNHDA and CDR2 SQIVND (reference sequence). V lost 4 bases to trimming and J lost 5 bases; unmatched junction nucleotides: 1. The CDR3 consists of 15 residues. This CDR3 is CASSRGLAGGETQYF. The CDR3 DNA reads TGTGCCAGTAGTAGGGGACTAGCGGGAGGGGAGACCCAGTACTTC.

Here the CDR3 reads CASSSLSYNEQFF. CDR3 DNA sequence: TGCGCCAGCAGCTCCCTCTCCTACAATGAGCAGTTCTTC. The chain carries TRBV5-1 and TRBJ2-1, with D unresolved. This CDR3 contains 13 residues. Per the germline V gene, CDR1 is SGHRS and CDR2 is YFSETQ. The germline V and J ends were trimmed by 3 bases and 0 bases, with 4 bases remaining between them.

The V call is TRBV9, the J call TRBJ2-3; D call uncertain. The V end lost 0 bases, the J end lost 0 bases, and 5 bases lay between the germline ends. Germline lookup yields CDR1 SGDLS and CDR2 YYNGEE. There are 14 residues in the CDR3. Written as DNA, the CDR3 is TGTGCCAGCAGCGTAGCGGAGAGCACAGATACGCAGTATTTT. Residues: CASSVAESTDTQYF.

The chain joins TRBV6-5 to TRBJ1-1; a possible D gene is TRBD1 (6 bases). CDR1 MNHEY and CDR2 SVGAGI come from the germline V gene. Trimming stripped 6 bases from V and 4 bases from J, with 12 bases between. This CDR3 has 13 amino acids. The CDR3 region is CASRGHIGTEAFF. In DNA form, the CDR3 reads TGTGCCAGCAGGGGACACATAGGCACTGAAGCTTTCTTT.

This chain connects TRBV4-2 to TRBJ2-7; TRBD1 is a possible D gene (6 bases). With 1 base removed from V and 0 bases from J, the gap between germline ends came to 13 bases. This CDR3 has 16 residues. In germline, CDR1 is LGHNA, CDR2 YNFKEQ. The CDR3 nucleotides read TGTGCCAGCAGCCAAGGTACAGGGAGCGGCTCCTACGAGCAGTACTTC. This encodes CASSQGTGSGSYEQYF.